A selection of T cell receptor beta chains follows, all from one sample in a study of beta chain features in type 1 diabetes. Profiling relied on immunoSEQ multiplex PCR, and the TCRdb table lists in-frame clones only, not all of them. The table shows 630,000 or so clones, with more than 12% occurring only once. The source material was naive CD4+ T cells from blood. These receptors originate from a man aged 18-30 years with type 1 diabetes. Each CDR3 is given with its conserved first and last residue. A D gene is named only where the DNA matches it firmly. Expanded clones get a size class; other rows say once, few or many, or leave the size out.

j_call,v_call,clone_size,d_call,cdr3_aa,cdr3_nt
TRBJ2-1,TRBV28,few,.,CASGRNEQFF,TGTGCCAGCGGCCGCAATGAGCAGTTCTTC
TRBJ2-1,TRBV7-2,few,.,CASSLGIASGGFNEQFF,TGTGCCAGCAGCTTGGGCATAGCATCAGGAGGGTTCAATGAGCAGTTCTTC
TRBJ2-7,TRBV25-1,few,.,CATVTQDSYEQYF,TGTGCCACCGTGACACAAGACTCCTACGAGCAGTACTTC
TRBJ2-3,TRBV6-5,.,.,CASTTGSAYTDTQYF,TGTGCCAGCACAACCGGGAGCGCTTACACAGATACGCAGTATTTT
TRBJ2-3,TRBV10-3,few,.,CAIQGGTDTQYF,TGTGCCATCCAAGGGGGCACAGATACGCAGTATTTT
TRBJ2-1,TRBV23-1,few,.,CASSQSVRGGPYNEQFF,TGCGCCAGCAGTCAATCGGTTCGCGGAGGCCCCTACAATGAGCAGTTCTTC
TRBJ2-7,TRBV11-2,.,.,CASSLVAEAFSTYEQYF,TGTGCCAGCAGCTTAGTCGCAGAGGCTTTCTCTACCTACGAGCAGTACTTC
TRBJ2-3,TRBV2,.,.,CASSERSPPNPNTQYF,TGTGCCAGCAGTGAAAGGAGTCCCCCAAACCCAAATACGCAGTATTTT
TRBJ1-1,TRBV5-1,.,.,CASSEPGLNTEAFF,TGCGCCAGCAGCGAACCGGGCCTCAACACTGAAGCTTTCTTT
TRBJ1-5,TRBV7-9,.,.,CASSASGGRPMAQHF,TGTGCCAGCAGCGCATCCGGAGGTCGTCCCATGGCCCAGCATTTT
TRBJ1-1,TRBV4-1,.,.,CASSQGEGGGTEAFF,TGCGCCAGCAGCCAAGGCGAGGGGGGTGGAACTGAAGCTTTCTTT
TRBJ2-2,TRBV5-1,few,TRBD1,CASSYQQGAVNTGELFF,TGCGCCAGCAGCTACCAACAGGGGGCGGTGAACACCGGGGAGCTGTTTTTT
TRBJ2-1,TRBV11-2,few,.,CASSLGQGYYNEQFF,TGTGCCAGCAGCTTAGGCCAGGGATACTACAATGAGCAGTTCTTC
TRBJ2-7,TRBV7-2,few,TRBD1,CASSLDRTGDYEQYF,TGTGCCAGCAGCTTAGACCGGACAGGGGATTACGAGCAGTACTTC
TRBJ2-6,TRBV28,.,TRBD2,CASTLRGSGANVLTF,TGTGCCAGCACCCTGCGGGGGTCCGGGGCCAACGTCCTGACTTTC
TRBJ1-5,TRBV27,.,.,CASTPGAPQHF,TGTGCCAGCACTCCAGGGGCCCCCCAGCATTTT
TRBJ1-1,TRBV5-6,few,.,CASSLFSMNTEAFF,TGTGCCAGCAGCTTATTTTCCATGAACACTGAAGCTTTCTTT
TRBJ2-1,TRBV19,.,TRBD2,CASSPLAGGYNEQFF,TGTGCCAGTAGTCCTCTAGCGGGAGGGTACAATGAGCAGTTCTTC
TRBJ2-3,TRBV7-9,few,.,CASRLTGPRMDTQYF,TGTGCCAGCAGATTAACAGGGCCCCGTATGGATACGCAGTATTTT
TRBJ1-2,TRBV7-2,few,.,CASTPDGRGSYGYTF,TGTGCCAGCACCCCCGACGGCAGGGGATCCTATGGCTACACCTTC
TRBJ1-2,TRBV28,.,TRBD1,CASSGDRYGYTF,TGTGCCAGCAGCGGGGACAGATATGGCTACACCTTC
TRBJ2-5,TRBV5-1,.,TRBD2,CASSLPEGGPQETQYF,TGCGCCAGCAGCTTACCCGAGGGAGGGCCCCAAGAGACCCAGTACTTC
TRBJ2-5,TRBV27,few,.,CASSLRWGDQETQYF,TGTGCCAGCAGTTTACGTTGGGGGGACCAAGAGACCCAGTACTTC
TRBJ1-5,TRBV25-1,.,.,CASRNGGLNQPQHF,TGTGCCAGTAGAAACGGGGGGTTAAATCAGCCCCAGCATTTT
TRBJ2-5,TRBV7-2,.,TRBD2,CASSLTSGPQETQYF,TGTGCCAGCAGCTTAACTAGCGGGCCTCAAGAGACCCAGTACTTC
TRBJ2-7,TRBV2,.,TRBD2,CASKSSLAGSYEQYF,TGTGCCAGCAAGTCCTCACTAGCGGGGTCCTACGAGCAGTACTTC
TRBJ1-2,TRBV2,few,.,CASSPEGRGGYTF,TGTGCCAGCAGTCCAGAGGGCAGGGGTGGCTACACCTTC
TRBJ1-1,TRBV6-5,.,TRBD1,CASRSNRGVHTEAFF,TGTGCCAGCAGATCAAACAGGGGAGTGCACACTGAAGCTTTCTTT
TRBJ2-5,TRBV7-9,.,TRBD1,CASSPGQGAMETQYF,TGTGCCAGCAGCCCAGGACAGGGGGCAATGGAGACCCAGTACTTC
TRBJ2-3,TRBV10-2,.,.,CASSWTSRSTDTQYF,TGCGCCAGCAGCTGGACCTCCCGAAGCACAGATACGCAGTATTTT
TRBJ1-5,TRBV15,few,.,CATSRDGGLGQPQHF,TGTGCCACCAGCAGAGATGGGGGGCTTGGCCAGCCCCAGCATTTT
TRBJ2-5,TRBV15,.,.,CATSRDRGTQETQYF,TGTGCCACCAGCAGAGACCGGGGCACACAAGAGACCCAGTACTTC
TRBJ2-7,TRBV5-1,.,.,CASSPLPPNYEQYF,TGCGCCAGCAGCCCTTTGCCACCCAACTACGAGCAGTACTTC